Below are 5 T cell receptor beta chains sequenced from a single sample in a study of blood T cell repertoires in COVID-19. The method was immunoSEQ multiplex PCR; TCRdb's version includes in-frame clones alone and lacks a portion of them. Counted here are 140,000 or so clones, 60% to 85% occurring once; the ten biggest clones make up more than 1.5%. Sequencing was performed on peripheral blood. All receptors derive from a woman aged 60 to 75 with acute or convalescent COVID-19.

The chain links TRBV28 to TRBJ1-1, with a possible D match to TRBD1 (6 bases). This CDR3 has 12 residues. V shed 4 bases and J shed 9 bases, with 12 bases lying between them. From germline, CDR1 is MDHEN and CDR2 SYDVKM. The CDR3: CASSYRAVKAFF. The CDR3 DNA reads as TGTGCCAGCAGTTACAGGGCTGTGAAAGCTTTCTTT.

This clone has only a few counts. The chain carries TRBV5-1 and TRBJ1-6; perhaps TRBD1 as D (6 bases). The CDR3 runs 15 residues. CDR1 SGHRS and CDR2 YFSETQ come from the germline V gene. V gave up 1 base and J gave up 5 bases, with 10 bases separating them. CDR3 bases: TGCGCCAGCAGCTTGTGGGGGCAGAATAATTCACCCCTCCACTTT. As protein: CASSLWGQNNSPLHF.

The chain is built from TRBV25-1 and TRBJ2-1, with TRBD2 identical over 9 bases. V lost 5 bases and J lost 0; bases outside the gene matches: 2. The CDR3 is 15 residues long. The germline V gene encodes CDR1 MGHDK and CDR2 SYGVNS. CDR3 sequence: CASSSSGSSYNEQFF. The CDR3 bases are TGTGCCAGCAGTAGTAGCGGGAGCTCCTACAATGAGCAGTTCTTC.

The genes are TRBV25-1 and TRBJ1-2; TRBD1 might be the D (6 bases). V lost 6 bases to trimming and J lost 5 bases, with 16 bases between them. The CDR3 covers 14 residues. Germline-derived CDR1 and CDR2 are MGHDK and SYGVNS. In nucleotides, the CDR3 is TGTGCCAGCAGGTCCCCAGGGGAAAGGTATGGCTACACCTTC. Translated, it gives CASRSPGERYGYTF.

This clone was counted a few times. The chain joins TRBV30 to TRBJ2-1; D uncertain. The CDR3 totals 13 residues. V was pared by 7 bases and J by 9 bases, with 19 bases between. The germline V gene encodes CDR1 GTSNPN and CDR2 SVGIG (reference sequence). Here the CDR3 DNA reads TGTGCCTCCGCTCCCCTAGGAACGGTTGAGCAGTTCTTC. This gives the protein CASAPLGTVEQFF.